This record concerns one T cell receptor beta chain sequence. This specimen comes from a study of blood T cell repertoires in COVID-19. At the level of the study: The analysed material was cDNA or gDNA that came from T cells, B-cell-depleted T cells, or PBMCs.

Under the authors' procedure: Reference gene primer amplification gave estimated nucleated cell counts. Only in-frame clones appear in the TCRdb table, and some are missing; sequencing was by immunoSEQ multiplex PCR. The DNA gave D and trimming, while V, J and clone size come from that table. The sample consists of some 190,000 clones, 89% of them appearing once. This CDR3 has 17 residues. Germline assignment: CDR1 SGDLS and CDR2 YYNGEE. V gave up 4 bases and J gave up 7 bases; unmatched junction bases: 13. Grouping used clinical history reported by participants in a survey and questionnaire. The material sequenced was PBMCs or T cells enriched from blood (not recorded which). The sequence was collected from a woman in her thirties or forties with acute COVID-19. The chain links TRBV9 to TRBJ2-1; 11 positions agree with TRBD1. The CDR3 loop is CASSPRWRGQGGNEQFF. The CDR3 region has the DNA TGTGCCAGCAGCCCCCGCTGGAGGGGACAGGGGGGGAATGAGCAGTTCTTC.